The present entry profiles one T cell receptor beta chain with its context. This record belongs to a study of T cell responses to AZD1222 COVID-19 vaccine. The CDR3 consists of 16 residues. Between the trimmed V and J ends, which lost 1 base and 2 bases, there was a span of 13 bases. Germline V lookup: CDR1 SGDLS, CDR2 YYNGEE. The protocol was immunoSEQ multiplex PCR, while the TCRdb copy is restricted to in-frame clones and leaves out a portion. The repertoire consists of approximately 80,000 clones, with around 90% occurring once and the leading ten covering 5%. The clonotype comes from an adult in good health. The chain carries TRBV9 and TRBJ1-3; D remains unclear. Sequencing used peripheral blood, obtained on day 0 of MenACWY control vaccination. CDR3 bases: TGTGCCAGCAGCGTACTGGCTTCTCCCGCTGGAAACACCATATATTTT. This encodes CASSVLASPAGNTIYF. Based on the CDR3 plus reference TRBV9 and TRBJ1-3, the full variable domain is DSGVTQTPKHLITATGQRVTLRCSPRSGDLSVYWYQQSLDQGLQFLIQYYNGEERAKGNILERFSAQQFPDLHSELNLSSLELGDSALYFCASSVLASPAGNTIYFGEGSWLTVV.